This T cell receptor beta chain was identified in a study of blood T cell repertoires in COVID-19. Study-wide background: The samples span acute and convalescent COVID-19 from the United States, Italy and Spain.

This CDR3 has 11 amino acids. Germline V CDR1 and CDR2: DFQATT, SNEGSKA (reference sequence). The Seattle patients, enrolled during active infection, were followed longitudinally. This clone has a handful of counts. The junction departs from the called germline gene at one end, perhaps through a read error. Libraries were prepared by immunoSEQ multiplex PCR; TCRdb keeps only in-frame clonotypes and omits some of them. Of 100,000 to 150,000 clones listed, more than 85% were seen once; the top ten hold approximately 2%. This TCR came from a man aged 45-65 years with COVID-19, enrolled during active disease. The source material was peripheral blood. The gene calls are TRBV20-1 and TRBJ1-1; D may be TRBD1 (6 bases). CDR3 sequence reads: CSASVWDKQIF. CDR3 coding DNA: TGCAGTGCTAGCGTCTGGGACAAGCAAATCTTT.